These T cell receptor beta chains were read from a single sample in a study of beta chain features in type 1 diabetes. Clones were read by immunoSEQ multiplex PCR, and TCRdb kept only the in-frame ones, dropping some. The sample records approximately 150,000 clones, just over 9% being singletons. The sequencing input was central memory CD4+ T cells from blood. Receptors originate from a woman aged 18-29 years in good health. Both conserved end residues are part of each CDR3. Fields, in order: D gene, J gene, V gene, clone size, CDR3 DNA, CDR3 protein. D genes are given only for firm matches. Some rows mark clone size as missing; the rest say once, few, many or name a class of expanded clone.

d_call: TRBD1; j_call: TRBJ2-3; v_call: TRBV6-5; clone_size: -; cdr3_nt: TGTGCCAGCAGCCGCGGACAGGGGACAGATACGCAGTATTTT; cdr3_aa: CASSRGQGTDTQYF
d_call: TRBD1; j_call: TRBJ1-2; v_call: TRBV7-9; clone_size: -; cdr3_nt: TGTGCCAGCAGCTTATTCACCGGGACAGGGAGTACCGGCTACACCTTC; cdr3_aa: CASSLFTGTGSTGYTF
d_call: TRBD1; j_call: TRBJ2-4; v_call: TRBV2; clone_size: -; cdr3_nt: TGTGCCAGCAGTGGACAGGGGGACATTCAGTACTTC; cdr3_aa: CASSGQGDIQYF
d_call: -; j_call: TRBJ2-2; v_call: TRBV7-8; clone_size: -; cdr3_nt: TGTGCCAGCAGCTTATGGCTTACAGGCGAGGAGCTGTTTTTT; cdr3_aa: CASSLWLTGEELFF
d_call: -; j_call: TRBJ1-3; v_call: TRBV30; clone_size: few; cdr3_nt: TGTGCCTGGAGTGTTGCACAGAGCTCTGGAAACACCATATATTTT; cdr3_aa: CAWSVAQSSGNTIYF
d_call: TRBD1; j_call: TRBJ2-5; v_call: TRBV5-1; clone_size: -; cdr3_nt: TGCGCCAGCAGCGTGGGACAGCTCAGGGAGACCCAGTACTTC; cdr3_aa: CASSVGQLRETQYF
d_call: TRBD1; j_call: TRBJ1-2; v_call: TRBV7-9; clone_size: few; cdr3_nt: TGTGCCAGCAGCCCAGGGACGGGGGGGACAGGGAACATCTATGGCTACACCTTC; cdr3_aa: CASSPGTGGTGNIYGYTF
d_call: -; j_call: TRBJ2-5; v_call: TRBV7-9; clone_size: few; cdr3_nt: TGTGCCAGCAGCTTATATGACCAAGAGACCCAGTACTTC; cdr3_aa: CASSLYDQETQYF
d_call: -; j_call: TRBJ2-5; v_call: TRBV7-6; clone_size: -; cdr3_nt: TGTGCCAGCAGTACCCTGGGAGACTTACAAGAGACCCAGTACTTC; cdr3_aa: CASSTLGDLQETQYF
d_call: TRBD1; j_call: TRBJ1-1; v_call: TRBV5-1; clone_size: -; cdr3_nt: TGCGCCAGCAGCTTGACCCCACAGGGGGAGAACACTGAAGCTTTCTTT; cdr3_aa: CASSLTPQGENTEAFF
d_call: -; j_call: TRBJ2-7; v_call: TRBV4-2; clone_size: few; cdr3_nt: TGTGCCAGCAGCCCTACGCCCGCGGGGCGCTACGAGCAGTACTTC; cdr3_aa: CASSPTPAGRYEQYF
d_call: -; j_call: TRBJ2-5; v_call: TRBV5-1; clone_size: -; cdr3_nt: TGCGCCAGCAGCTTTATAAACGAGCGTGGGGAGACCCAGTACTTC; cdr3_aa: CASSFINERGETQYF
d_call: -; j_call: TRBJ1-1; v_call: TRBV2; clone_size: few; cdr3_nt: TGTGCCAGCAGTGAAAGGGGGAAGAACACTGAAGCTTTCTTT; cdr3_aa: CASSERGKNTEAFF
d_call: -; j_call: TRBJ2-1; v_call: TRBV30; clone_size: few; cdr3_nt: TGTGCCTGGATCCTTCCCCCGTCCAGTAAGTCCTACAATGAGCAGTTCTTC; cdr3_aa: CAWILPPSSKSYNEQFF
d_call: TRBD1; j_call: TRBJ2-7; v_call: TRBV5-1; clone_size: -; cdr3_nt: TGCGCCAGCAGCACCACGACAGGGCGAGAGCAGTACTTC; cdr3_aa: CASSTTTGREQYF
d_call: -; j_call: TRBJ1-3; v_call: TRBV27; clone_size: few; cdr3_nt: TGTGCCAGCAGTCCAGGGCCCGACTCTGGAAACACCATATATTTT; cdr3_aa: CASSPGPDSGNTIYF
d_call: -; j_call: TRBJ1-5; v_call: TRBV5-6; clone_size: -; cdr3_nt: TGTGCCAGCAGCTCCTATTGGTCAGGGAGGTACGGCAATCAGCCCCAGCATTTT; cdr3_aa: CASSSYWSGRYGNQPQHF
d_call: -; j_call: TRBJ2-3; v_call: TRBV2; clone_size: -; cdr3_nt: TGTGCCAGCGGCGGGAGCACAGATACGCAGTATTTT; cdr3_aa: CASGGSTDTQYF
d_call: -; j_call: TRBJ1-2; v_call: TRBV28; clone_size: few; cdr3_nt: TGTGCCAGCAGTGCAGGGTTAACATATGGCTACACCTTC; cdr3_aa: CASSAGLTYGYTF
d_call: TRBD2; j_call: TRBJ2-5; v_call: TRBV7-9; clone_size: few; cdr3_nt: TGTGCCAGCAGTTTGGCGGGGGACCAAGAGACCCAGTACTTC; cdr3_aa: CASSLAGDQETQYF
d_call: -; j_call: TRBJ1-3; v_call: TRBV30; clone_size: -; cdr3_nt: TGTGCCTGGAGTATAAGCGGCGGAAACACCATATATTTT; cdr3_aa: CAWSISGGNTIYF
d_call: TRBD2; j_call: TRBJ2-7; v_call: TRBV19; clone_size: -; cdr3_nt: TGTGCCAGTAGTACCCGCCAGACTAGCGGGAGCCCTCTAGAGCAGTACTTC; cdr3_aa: CASSTRQTSGSPLEQYF
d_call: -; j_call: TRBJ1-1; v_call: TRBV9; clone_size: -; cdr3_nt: TGTGCCAGCAGCCAACCGAGCACTGAAGCTTTCTTT; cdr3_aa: CASSQPSTEAFF
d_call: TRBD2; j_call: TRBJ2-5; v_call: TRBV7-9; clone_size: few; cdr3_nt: TGTGCCAGCAGCTTAGTTAGTAGCGGGAGCGTGAAGACCCAGTACTTC; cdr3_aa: CASSLVSSGSVKTQYF
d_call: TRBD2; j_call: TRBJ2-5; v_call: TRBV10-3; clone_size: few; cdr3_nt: TGTGCCATCAGTGAAAGAGCGGGGGGGCCCCAGTACTTC; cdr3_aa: CAISERAGGPQYF
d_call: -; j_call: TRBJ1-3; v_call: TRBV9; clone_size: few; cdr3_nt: TGTGCCAGCAAAAAGGGGCCCGGAAACACCATATATTTT; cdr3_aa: CASKKGPGNTIYF
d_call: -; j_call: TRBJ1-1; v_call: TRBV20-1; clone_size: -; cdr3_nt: TGCAGTGCTAGAGCGAGGGCTGAAGCTTTCTTT; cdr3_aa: CSARARAEAFF
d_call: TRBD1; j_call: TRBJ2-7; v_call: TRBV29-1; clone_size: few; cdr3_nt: TGCAGCGTTGAAGTACAGGGGTCCTACGAGCAGTACTTC; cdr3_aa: CSVEVQGSYEQYF
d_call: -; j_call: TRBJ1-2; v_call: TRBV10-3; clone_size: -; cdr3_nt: TGTGCCATCAGTGAGTCTCTAGGCCTCTATGGCTACACCTTC; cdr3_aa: CAISESLGLYGYTF
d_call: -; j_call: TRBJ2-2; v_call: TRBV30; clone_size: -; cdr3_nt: TGTGCCTGGAGTGCCGCAGGGGCCGGGGAGCTGTTTTTT; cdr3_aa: CAWSAAGAGELFF
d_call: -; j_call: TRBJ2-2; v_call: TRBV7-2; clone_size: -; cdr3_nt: TGTGCCAGCAGCTTAGGTGCCGGGAACACCGGGGAGCTGTTTTTT; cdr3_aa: CASSLGAGNTGELFF
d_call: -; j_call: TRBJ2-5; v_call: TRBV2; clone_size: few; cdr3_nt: TGTGCCAGCAGTGAATCTTGGAGAACGACCTCGGGGGAGACCCAGTACTTC; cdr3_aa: CASSESWRTTSGETQYF
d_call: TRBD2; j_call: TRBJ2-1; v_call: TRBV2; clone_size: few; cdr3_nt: TGTGCCAGCAGTGACCTCCCCGGAGGAGTAGCGGGAGGGCCCCTCAATGAGCAGTTCTTC; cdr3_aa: CASSDLPGGVAGGPLNEQFF
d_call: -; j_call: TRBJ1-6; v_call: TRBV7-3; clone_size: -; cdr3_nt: TGTGCCAGCAGCCAGGGCCGCGTTTATAATTCACCCCTCCACTTT; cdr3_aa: CASSQGRVYNSPLHF
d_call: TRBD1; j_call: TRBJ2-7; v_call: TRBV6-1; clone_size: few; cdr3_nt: TGTGCCAGCGTAGAAGGGACAGTAACCGAGCAGTACTTC; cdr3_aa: CASVEGTVTEQYF
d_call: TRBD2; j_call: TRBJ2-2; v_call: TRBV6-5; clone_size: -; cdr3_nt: TGTGCCAGCAGGCAGACTAGCGGAAAAACCGGGGAGCTGTTTTTT; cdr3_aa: CASRQTSGKTGELFF
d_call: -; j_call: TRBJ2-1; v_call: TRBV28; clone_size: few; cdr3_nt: TGTGCCAGCAGTTTAGCCGGGGACTCCTACAATGAGCAGTTCTTC; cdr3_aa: CASSLAGDSYNEQFF
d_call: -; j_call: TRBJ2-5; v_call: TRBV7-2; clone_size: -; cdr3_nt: TGTGCCAGCAGCCAGGACTTTCAAGAGACCCAGTACTTC; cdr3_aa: CASSQDFQETQYF
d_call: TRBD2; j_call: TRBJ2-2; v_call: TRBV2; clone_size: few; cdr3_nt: TGTGCCAGCATTCTTGAGGCGGGGGCGAACACCGGGGAGCTGTTTTTT; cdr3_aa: CASILEAGANTGELFF
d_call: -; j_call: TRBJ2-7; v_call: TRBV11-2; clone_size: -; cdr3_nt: TGTGCCAGCAGCTTAGTCGGGGGGCGGAATGACGAGCAGTACTTC; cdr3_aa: CASSLVGGRNDEQYF
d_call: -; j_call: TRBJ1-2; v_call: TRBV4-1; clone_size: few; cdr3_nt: TGCGCCAGCAGCCAAGGGGGCTTGGACAGAGGGGGCTACACCTTC; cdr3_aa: CASSQGGLDRGGYTF
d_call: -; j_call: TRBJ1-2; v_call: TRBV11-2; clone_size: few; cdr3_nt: TGTGCCAGCAGCTCCGTTCGGACTTTCTATGGCTACACCTTC; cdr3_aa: CASSSVRTFYGYTF
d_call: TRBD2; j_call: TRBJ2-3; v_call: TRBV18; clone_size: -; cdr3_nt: TGTGCCAGCTCACCTGGGACAGCCGGGACTAGCGGGAACTCAGATACGCAGTATTTT; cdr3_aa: CASSPGTAGTSGNSDTQYF
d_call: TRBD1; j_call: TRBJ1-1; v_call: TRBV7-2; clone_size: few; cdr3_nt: TGTGCCAGCAGCGTTAGACAGGGATCGGCCACTGAAGCTTTCTTT; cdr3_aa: CASSVRQGSATEAFF
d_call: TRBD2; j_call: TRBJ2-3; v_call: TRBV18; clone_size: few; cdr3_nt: TGTGCCAGCTCACCGCCGAAGGGCAGCGGGGGGGCGTCGGATACGCAGTATTTT; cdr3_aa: CASSPPKGSGGASDTQYF
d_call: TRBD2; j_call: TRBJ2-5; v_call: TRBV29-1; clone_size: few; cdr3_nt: TGCAGCGCCTGTTGGGCGGGGGGGCCGGAGACCCAGTACTTC; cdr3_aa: CSACWAGGPETQYF
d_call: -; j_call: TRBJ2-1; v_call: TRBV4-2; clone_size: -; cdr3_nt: TGTGCCAGCAGCCAAGGAGCAGCGGTATCCTACAATGAGCAGTTCTTC; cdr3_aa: CASSQGAAVSYNEQFF
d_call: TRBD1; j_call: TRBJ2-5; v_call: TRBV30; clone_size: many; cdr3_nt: TGTGCCTGGAATCCAGGGACAGGGCAGGAGACCCAGTACTTC; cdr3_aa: CAWNPGTGQETQYF